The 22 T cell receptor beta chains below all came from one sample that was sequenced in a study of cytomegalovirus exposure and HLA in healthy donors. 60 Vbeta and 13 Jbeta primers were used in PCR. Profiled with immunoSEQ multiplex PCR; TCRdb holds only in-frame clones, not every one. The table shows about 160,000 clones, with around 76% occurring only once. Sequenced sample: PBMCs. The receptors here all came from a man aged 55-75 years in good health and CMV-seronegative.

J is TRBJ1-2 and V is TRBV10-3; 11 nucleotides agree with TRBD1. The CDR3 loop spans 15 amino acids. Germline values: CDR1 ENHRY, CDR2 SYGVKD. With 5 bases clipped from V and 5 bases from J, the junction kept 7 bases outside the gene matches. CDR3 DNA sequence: TGTGCCATCAGTTGGGGACAGGGGGGGGATTATGGCTACACCTTC. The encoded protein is CAISWGQGGDYGYTF.

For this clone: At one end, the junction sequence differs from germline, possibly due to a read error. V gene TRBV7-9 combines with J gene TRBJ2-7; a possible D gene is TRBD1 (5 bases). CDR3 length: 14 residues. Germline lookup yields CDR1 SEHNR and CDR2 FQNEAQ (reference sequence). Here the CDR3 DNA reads TGTTCCAGCAGCTTAGTTCAGGGTACCTACGAGCAGTACTTC. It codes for CSSSLVQGTYEQYF.

CDR3 DNA: TGCGCCAGCAGCTTGTACAGACTAGCGGGAGTCAATGAGCAGTTCTTC. Translation: CASSLYRLAGVNEQFF. The chain carries TRBV5-1 and TRBJ2-1; 12 bases map to TRBD2. Germline V CDR1 and CDR2: SGHRS, YFSETQ. The V segment lost 1 base and the J segment 6 bases; nucleotides outside the gene matches: 5. The CDR3 consists of 16 residues.

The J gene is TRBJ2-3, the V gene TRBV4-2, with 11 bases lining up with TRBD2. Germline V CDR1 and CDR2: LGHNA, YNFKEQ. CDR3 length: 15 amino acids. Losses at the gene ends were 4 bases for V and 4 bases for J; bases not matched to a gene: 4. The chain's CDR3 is CASSLSGGASDTQYF. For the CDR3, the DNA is TGTGCCAGCAGCCTTAGCGGGGGGGCTTCAGATACGCAGTATTTT.

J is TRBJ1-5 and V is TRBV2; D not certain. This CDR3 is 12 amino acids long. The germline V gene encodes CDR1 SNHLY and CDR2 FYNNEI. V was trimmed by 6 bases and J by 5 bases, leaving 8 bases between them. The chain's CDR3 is CASSGEDQPQHF. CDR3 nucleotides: TGTGCCAGCAGCGGCGAGGATCAGCCCCAGCATTTT.

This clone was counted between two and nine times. For the CDR3, the DNA is TGTGCCAGCAGCCGGGACAGGGCTAGTCTGGGGTATGGCTACACCTTC. Protein sequence: CASSRDRASLGYGYTF. The chain has TRBV28 and TRBJ1-2; 9 positions agree with TRBD1. The V gene end was trimmed by 6 bases and the J gene end by 5 bases; junction bases not matched to a gene: 13. CDR3 length equals 16 residues. Per germline, CDR1 MDHEN and CDR2 SYDVKM.

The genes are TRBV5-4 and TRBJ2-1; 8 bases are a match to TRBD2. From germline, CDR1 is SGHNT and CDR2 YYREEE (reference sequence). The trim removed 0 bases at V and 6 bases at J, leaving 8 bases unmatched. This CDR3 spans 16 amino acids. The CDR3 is CASSLAFTGGRNEQFF. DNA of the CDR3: TGTGCCAGCAGCTTGGCCTTTACGGGGGGGCGCAATGAGCAGTTCTTC.

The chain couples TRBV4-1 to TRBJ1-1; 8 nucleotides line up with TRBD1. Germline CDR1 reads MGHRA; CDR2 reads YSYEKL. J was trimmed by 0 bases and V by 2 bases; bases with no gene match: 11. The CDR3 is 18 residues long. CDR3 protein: CASSQTSAGDRLNTEAFF. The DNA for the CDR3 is TGCGCCAGCAGCCAAACCTCAGCCGGGGACAGGTTGAACACTGAAGCTTTCTTT.

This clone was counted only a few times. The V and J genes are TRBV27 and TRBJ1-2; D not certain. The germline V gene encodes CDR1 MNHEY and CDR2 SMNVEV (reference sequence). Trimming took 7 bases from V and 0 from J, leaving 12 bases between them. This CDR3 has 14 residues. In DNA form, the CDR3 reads TGTGCCAGCACGAAGGCCGGAGCTAACTATGGCTACACCTTC. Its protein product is CASTKAGANYGYTF.

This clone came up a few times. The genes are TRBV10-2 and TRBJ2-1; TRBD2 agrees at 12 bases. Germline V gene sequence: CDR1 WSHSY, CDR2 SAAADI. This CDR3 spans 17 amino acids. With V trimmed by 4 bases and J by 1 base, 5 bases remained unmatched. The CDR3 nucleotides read TGCGCCAGCAGTGCCGGGACTAGCGGGTATTCCTACAATGAGCAGTTCTTC. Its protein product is CASSAGTSGYSYNEQFF.

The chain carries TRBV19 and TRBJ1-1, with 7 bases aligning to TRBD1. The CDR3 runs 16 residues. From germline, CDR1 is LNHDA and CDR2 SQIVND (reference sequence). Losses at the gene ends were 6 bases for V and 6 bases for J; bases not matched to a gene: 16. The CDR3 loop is CASSPAGGDSSSEAFF. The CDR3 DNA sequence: TGTGCCAGTAGCCCCGCCGGCGGGGACAGTAGCTCTGAAGCTTTCTTT.

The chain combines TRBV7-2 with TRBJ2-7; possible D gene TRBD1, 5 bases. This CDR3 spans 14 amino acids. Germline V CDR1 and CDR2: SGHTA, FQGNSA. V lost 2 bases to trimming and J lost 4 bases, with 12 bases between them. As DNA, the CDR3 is TGTGCCAGCAGCTTACCAGGGTTTGTTTACGAGCAGTACTTC. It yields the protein CASSLPGFVYEQYF.

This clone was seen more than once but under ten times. As DNA, the CDR3 is TGTGCCAGCAGCTTAGCGGGTGCTGCGGGCGCGGGCTACACCTTC. It translates to CASSLAGAAGAGYTF. The V gene is TRBV7-9, the J gene TRBJ1-2; D gene uncertain. CDR3 length equals 15 residues. The V end was cut by 0 bases, the J end by 8 bases, with 16 bases between. Germline V CDR1 and CDR2: SEHNR, FQNEAQ (reference sequence).

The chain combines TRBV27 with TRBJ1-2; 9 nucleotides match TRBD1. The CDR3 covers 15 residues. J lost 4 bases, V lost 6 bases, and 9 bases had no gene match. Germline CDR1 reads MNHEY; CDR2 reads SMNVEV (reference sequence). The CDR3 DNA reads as TGTGCCAGCAGGGGGACGGGACAGGGTATCTATGGCTACACCTTC. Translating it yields CASRGTGQGIYGYTF.

Written as DNA, the CDR3 is TGTGCCAGCAGCTCCCCCTACAGGGACAGCCAAGAGACCCAGTACTTC. As protein: CASSSPYRDSQETQYF. The chain employs TRBV7-9 and TRBJ2-5, with 7 bases fitting TRBD1. The junction had 9 bases not matched to a gene; V was cut back by 4 bases and J by 1 base. CDR1 and CDR2 from the germline V gene are SEHNR and FQNEAQ (reference sequence). This CDR3 spans 16 amino acids.

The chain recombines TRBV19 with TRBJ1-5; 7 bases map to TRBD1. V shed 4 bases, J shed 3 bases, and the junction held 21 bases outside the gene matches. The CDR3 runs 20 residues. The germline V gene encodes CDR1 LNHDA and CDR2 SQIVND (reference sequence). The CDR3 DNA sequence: TGTGCCAGTAGTACCACCTCAACAGGGGCCCCGGGATTATCCAATCAGCCCCAGCATTTT. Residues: CASSTTSTGAPGLSNQPQHF.

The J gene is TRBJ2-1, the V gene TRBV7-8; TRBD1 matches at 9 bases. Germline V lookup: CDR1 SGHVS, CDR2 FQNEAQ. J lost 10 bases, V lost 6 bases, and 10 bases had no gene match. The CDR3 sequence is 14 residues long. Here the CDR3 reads CASREGTGPGEQFF. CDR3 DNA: TGTGCCAGCAGGGAAGGGACAGGGCCGGGAGAGCAGTTCTTC. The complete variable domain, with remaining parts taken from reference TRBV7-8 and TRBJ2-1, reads GAGVSQSPRYKVAKRGQDVALRCDPISGHVSLFWYQQALGQGPEFLTYFQNEAQLDKSGLPSDRFFAERPEGSVSTLKIQRTQQEDSAVYLCASREGTGPGEQFFGPGTRLTVL.

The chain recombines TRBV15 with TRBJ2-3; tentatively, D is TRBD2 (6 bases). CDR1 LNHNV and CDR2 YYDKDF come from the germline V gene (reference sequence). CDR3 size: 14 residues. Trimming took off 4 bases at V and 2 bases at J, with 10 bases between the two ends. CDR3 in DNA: TGTGCCACCAGCACGGACTATTACACAGATACGCAGTATTTT. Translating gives CATSTDYYTDTQYF.

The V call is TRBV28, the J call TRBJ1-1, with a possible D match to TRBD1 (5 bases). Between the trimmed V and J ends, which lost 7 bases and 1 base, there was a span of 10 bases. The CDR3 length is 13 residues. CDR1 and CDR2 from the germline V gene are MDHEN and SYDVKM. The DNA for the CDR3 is TGTGCCAGCACGGGGGGAGGGAACACTGAAGCTTTCTTT. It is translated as CASTGGGNTEAFF.

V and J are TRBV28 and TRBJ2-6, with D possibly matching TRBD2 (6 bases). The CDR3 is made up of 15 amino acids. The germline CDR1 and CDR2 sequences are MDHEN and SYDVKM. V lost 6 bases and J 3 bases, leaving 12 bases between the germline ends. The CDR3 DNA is TGTGCCAGCAGAACATTGGGGGGTGGGGCCAACGTCCTGACTTTC. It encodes CASRTLGGGANVLTF.

The CDR3 protein is CASSASGTPYNEQFF. The CDR3 DNA is TGTGCCAGCAGTGCAAGCGGGACTCCGTACAATGAGCAGTTCTTC. V and J are TRBV6-5 and TRBJ2-1, with 7 bases aligning to TRBD2. After removal of 5 bases from V and 4 bases from J, the junction contained 8 bases not matched to a gene. This CDR3 has 15 amino acids. Germline V gives CDR1 MNHEY, CDR2 SVGAGI.

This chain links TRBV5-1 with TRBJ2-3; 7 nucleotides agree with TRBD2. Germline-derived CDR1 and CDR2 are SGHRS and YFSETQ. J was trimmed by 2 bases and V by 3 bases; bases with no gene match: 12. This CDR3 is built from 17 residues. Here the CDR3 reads CASSYFPSGEFTDTQYF. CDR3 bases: TGCGCCAGCAGCTACTTCCCTAGCGGAGAATTCACAGATACGCAGTATTTT.